The T cell receptor (beta chain) under discussion was sequenced for a study of Ad26.COV2.S vaccination and SARS-CoV-2 variants. Whole-study results and caveats: Vaccine and placebo recipients had similar non-spike TCR breadth. Spike-specific CD8+ and CD4+ T cell responses reportedly showed substantial breadth after vaccination. Overall T cell responses may have been underestimated by the analyses of TCR breadth and depth. Vaccinees displayed broader spike-specific TCR repertoires than placebo recipients.

Notes on this clone: Its specificity is not known.

From germline, CDR1 is LGHNA and CDR2 YSLEER. The CDR3 has 14 residues. With V trimmed by 5 bases and J by 2 bases, 4 bases remained unmatched. Method: immunoSEQ multiplex PCR; TCRdb's copy keeps in-frame clones and lacks some. The repertoire has about 94,000 clones, under 90% of them found once; the top ten carry about a sixth. Source: peripheral blood, taken after recovery from COVID-19. The V and J genes are TRBV4-3 and TRBJ2-7; the match to TRBD1 covers 9 bases. The source of this sequence is a human donor who had recovered from COVID-19. The CDR3 DNA is TGCGCCAGCAGCTCGGGACAGGGAACCTACGAGCAGTACTTC. Translation: CASSSGQGTYEQYF.